This TCR beta chain is from a study of cytomegalovirus exposure and HLA in healthy donors. Study overall: As an earlier analysis found, roughly 180 million T cells yielded approximately 100 million unique TCR beta sequences. General observations from the study: It was reportedly the case that the classifier diagnosed cytomegalovirus status with high specificity and sensitivity.

In the PCR, 60 Vbeta and 13 Jbeta primers were used. Profiled with immunoSEQ multiplex PCR; TCRdb holds only in-frame clones, not every one. The table lists some 150,000 clones, 60% to 80% of them singletons, with 4% to 6% in the top ten. This CDR3 has 13 residues. Losses at the gene ends were 4 bases for V and 2 bases for J; bases not matched to a gene: 3. CDR1 is SGHRS and CDR2 is YFSETQ in the germline V gene. This clone was observed a single time. Its target is not known. The TCR comes from a woman aged 50 to 60 in good health and CMV-seronegative. The chain links TRBV5-1 to TRBJ2-7; 7 bases map to TRBD2. The sample taken for sequencing was PBMCs. DNA of the CDR3: TGCGCCAGCAGCGGCGGGACTACCTACGAGCAGTACTTC. Its translation: CASSGGTTYEQYF.